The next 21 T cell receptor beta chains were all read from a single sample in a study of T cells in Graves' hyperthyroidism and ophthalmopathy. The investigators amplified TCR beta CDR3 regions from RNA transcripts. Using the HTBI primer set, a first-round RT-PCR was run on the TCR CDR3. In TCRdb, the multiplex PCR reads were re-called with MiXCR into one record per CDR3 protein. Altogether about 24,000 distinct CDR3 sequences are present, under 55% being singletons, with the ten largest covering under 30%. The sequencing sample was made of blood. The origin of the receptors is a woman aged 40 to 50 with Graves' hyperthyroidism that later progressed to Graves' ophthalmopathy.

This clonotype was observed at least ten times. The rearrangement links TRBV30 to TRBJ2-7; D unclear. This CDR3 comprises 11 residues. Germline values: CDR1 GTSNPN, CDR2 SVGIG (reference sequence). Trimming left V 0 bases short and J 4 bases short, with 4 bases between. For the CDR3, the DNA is TGTGCCTGGAGTGTGGGATACGAGCAGTACTTC. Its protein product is CAWSVGYEQYF. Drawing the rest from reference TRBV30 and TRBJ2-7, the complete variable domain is SQTIHQWPATLVQPVGSPLSLECTVEGTSNPNLYWYRQAAGRGLQLLFYSVGIGQISSEVPQNLSASRPQDRQFILSSKKLLLSDSGFYLCAWSVGYEQYFGPGTRLTVT.

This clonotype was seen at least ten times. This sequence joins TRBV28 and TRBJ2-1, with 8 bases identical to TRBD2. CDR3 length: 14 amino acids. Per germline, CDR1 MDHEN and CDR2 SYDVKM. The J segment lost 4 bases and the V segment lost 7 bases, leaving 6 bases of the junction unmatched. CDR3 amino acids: CASTREGGYNEQFF. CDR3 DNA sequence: TGTGCCAGCACACGGGAGGGTGGATACAATGAGCAGTTCTTC. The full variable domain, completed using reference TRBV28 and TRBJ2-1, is DVKVTQSSRYLVKRTGEKVFLECVQDMDHENMFWYRQDPGLGLRLIYFSYDVKMKEKGDIPEGYSVSREKKERFSLILESASTNQTSMYLCASTREGGYNEQFFGPGTRLTVL.

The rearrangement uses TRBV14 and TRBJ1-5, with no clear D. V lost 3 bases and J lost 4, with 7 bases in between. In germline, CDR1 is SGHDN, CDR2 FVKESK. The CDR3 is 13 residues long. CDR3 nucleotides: TGTGCCAGCAGCCAGACAAGAAATCAGCCCCAGCATTTT. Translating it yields CASSQTRNQPQHF.

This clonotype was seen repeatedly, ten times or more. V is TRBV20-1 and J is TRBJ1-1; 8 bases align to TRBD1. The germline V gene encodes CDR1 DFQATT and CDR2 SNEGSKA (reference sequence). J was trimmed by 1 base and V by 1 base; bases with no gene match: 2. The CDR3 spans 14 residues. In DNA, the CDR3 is TGCAGTGCTAGAGCCGGGACAGGGAACACTGAAGCTTTCTTT. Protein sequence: CSARAGTGNTEAFF.

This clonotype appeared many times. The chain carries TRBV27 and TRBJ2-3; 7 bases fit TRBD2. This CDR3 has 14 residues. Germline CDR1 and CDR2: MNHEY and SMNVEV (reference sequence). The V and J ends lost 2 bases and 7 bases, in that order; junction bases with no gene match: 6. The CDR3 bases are TGTGCCAGCAGTTTAACCGGACTAGATAATACGCAGTATTTT. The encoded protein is CASSLTGLDNTQYF.

The CDR3 nucleotides are TGTGCCAGCAGTCCGGGGACTAGCGGCCTCCAAGAGACCCAGTACTTC. This sequence encodes CASSPGTSGLQETQYF. The chain uses TRBV12-3 or TRBV12-4 and TRBJ2-5, with 11 bases that match TRBD2. The J segment lost 1 base and the V segment lost 5 bases, leaving 6 bases of the junction unmatched. The CDR3 sequence is 16 residues long.

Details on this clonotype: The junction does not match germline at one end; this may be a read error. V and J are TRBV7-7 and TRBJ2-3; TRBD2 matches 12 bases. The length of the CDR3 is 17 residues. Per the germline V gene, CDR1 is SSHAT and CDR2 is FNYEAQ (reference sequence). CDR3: CASSVTTSGSGADTQYF. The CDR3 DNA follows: TGTGCTAGCAGCGTCACGACTAGCGGGAGTGGAGCAGATACGCAGTATTTT. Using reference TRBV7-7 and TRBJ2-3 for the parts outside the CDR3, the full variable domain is GAGVSQSPRYKVTKRGQDVTLRCDPISSHATLYWYQQALGQGPEFLTYFNYEAQPDKSGLPSDRFSAERPEGSISTLTIQRTEQRDSAMYRCASSVTTSGSGADTQYFGPGTRLTVL.

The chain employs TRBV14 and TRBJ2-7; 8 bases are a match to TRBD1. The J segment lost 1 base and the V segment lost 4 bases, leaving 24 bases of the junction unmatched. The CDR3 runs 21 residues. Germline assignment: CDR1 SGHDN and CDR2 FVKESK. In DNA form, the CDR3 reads TGTGCCAGCAGCCGATTCGTCCGTTCGGGAATATTCCGGGACAGGTCCTACGAGCAGTACTTC. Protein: CASSRFVRSGIFRDRSYEQYF.

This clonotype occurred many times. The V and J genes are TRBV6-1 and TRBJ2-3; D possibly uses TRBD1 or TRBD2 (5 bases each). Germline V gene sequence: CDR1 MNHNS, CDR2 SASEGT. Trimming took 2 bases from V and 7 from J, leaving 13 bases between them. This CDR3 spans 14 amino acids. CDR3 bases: TGTGCCAGCAGTGAAAGGGGACGGACCCATACGCAGTATTTT. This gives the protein CASSERGRTHTQYF.

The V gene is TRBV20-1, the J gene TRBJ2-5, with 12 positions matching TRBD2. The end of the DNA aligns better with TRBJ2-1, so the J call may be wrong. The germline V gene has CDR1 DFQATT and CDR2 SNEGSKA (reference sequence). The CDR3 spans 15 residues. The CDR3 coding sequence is TGCAGTGCCAGATATCCTAGCGGGAGGGGCGGTGAGCAGTTCTTC. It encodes CSARYPSGRGGEQFF.

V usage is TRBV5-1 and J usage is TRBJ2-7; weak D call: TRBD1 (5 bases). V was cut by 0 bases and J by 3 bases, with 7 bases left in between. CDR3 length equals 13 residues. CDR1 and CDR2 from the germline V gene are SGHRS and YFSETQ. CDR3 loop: CASSLGQHYEQYF. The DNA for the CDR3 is TGCGCCAGCAGCTTGGGACAGCACTACGAGCAGTACTTC.

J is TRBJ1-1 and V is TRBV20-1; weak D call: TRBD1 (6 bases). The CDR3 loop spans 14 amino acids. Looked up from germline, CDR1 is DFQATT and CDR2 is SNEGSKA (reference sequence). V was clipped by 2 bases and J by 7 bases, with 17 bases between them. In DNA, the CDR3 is TGCAGTGCTAGAAACGTGATGGAAGGGGGTGAAGCTTTCTTT. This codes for CSARNVMEGGEAFF.

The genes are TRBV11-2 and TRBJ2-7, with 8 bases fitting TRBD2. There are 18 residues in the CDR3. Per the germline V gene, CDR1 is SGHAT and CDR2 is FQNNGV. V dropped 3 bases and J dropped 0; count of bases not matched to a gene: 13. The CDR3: CASSFASGSHLSSYEQYF. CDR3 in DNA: TGTGCCAGCAGCTTCGCTAGCGGGTCGCACCTCAGCTCCTACGAGCAGTACTTC.

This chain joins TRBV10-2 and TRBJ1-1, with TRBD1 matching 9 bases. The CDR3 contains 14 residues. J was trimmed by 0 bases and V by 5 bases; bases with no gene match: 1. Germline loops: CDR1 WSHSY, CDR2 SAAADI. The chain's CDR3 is CASSWDRVNTEAFF. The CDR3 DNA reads TGCGCCAGCAGTTGGGACAGGGTGAACACTGAAGCTTTCTTT.

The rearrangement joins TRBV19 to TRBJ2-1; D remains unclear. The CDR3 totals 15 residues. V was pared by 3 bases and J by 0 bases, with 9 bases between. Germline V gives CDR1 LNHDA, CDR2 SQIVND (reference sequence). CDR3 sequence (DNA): TGTGCCAGTAGTATGACGGAAAGCTCCTACAATGAGCAGTTCTTC. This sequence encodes CASSMTESSYNEQFF.

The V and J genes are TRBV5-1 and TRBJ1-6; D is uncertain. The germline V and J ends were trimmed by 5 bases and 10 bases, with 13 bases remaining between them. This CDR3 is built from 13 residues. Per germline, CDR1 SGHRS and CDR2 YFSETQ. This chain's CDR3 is CASSSGYGSPLHF. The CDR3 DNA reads TGCGCCAGCAGTTCGGGGTATGGGTCACCCCTCCACTTT.

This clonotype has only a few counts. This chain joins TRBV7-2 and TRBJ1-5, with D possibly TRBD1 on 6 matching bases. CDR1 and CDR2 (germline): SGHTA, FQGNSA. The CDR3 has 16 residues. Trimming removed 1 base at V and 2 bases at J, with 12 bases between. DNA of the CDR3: TGTGCCAGCAGCTTAGGTGGGGGCCTCGGCAATCAGCCCCAGCATTTT. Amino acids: CASSLGGGLGNQPQHF.

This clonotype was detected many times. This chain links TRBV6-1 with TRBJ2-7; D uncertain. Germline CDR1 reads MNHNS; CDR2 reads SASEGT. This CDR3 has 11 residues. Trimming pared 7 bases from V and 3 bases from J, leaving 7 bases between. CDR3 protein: CASTSGYEQYF. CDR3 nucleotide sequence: TGTGCCAGCACTTCCGGCTACGAGCAGTACTTC.

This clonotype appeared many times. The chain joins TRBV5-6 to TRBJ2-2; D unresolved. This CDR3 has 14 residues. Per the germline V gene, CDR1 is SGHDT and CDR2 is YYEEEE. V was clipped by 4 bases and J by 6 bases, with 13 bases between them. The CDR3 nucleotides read TGTGCCAGCAGCCCAGTTAGCATGTCCGGGGAGCTGTTTTTT. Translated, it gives CASSPVSMSGELFF.

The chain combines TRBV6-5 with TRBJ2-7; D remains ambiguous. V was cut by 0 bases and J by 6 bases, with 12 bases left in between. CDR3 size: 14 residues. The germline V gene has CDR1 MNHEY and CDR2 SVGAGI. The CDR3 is CASSYSPGATEQYF. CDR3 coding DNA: TGTGCCAGCAGTTACTCACCGGGTGCGACCGAGCAGTACTTC.

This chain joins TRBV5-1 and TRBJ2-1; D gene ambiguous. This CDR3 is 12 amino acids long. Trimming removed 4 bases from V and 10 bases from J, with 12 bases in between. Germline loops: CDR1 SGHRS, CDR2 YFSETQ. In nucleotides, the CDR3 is TGCGCCAGCAGCCTGGGCCTCGGGGAGCAGTTCTTC. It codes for CASSLGLGEQFF.